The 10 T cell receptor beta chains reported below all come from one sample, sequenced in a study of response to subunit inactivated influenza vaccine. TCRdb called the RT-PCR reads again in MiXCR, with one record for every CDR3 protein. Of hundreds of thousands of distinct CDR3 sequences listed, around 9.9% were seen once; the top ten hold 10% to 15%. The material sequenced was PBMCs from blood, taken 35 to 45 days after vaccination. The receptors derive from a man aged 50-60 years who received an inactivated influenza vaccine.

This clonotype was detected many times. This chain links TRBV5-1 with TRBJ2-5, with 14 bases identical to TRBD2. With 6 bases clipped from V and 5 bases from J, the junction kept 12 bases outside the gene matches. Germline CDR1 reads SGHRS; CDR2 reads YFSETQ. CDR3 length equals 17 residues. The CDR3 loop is CASTRPGLAGDSETQYF. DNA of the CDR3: TGCGCCAGCACAAGACCGGGACTAGCGGGGGATTCGGAGACCCAGTACTTC.

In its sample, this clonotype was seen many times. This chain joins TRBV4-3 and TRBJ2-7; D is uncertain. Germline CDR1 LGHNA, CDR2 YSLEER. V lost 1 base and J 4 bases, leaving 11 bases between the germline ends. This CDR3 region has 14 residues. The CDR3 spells CASSQGGIGYEQYF. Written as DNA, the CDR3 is TGCGCCAGCAGCCAAGGGGGTATAGGATACGAGCAGTACTTC.

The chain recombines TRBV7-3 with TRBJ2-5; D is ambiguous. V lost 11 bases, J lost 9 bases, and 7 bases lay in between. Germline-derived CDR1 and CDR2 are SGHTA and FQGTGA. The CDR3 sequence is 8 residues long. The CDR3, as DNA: TGTGCCCCCCTGGCCCAGTACTTC. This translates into CAPLAQYF. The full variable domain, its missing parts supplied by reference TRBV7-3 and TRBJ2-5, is GAGVSQTPSNKVTEKGKYVELRCDPISGHTALYWYRQSLGQGPEFLIYFQGTGAADDSGLPNDRFFAVRPEGSVSTLKIQRTERGDSAVYLCAPLAQYFGPGTRLLVL.

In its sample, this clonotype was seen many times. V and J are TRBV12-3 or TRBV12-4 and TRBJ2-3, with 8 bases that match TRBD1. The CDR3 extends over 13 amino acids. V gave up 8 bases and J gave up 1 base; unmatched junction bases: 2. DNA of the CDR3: TGTGCCAGCCAGGGGGCGGGCACAGATACGCAGTATTTT. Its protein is CASQGAGTDTQYF.

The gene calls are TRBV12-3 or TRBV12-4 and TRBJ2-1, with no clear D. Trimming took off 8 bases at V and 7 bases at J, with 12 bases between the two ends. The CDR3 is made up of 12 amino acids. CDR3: CASRVGFNEQFF. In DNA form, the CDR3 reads TGTGCCAGCCGAGTGGGTTTTAATGAGCAGTTCTTC.

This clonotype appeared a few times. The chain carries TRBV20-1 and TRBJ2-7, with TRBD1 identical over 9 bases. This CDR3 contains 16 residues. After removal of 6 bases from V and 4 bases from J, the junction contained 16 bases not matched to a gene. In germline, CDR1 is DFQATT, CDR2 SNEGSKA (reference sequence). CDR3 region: CSAGGPPRTGAYEQYF. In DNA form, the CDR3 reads TGCAGTGCAGGCGGCCCTCCCCGGACAGGGGCATACGAGCAGTACTTC.

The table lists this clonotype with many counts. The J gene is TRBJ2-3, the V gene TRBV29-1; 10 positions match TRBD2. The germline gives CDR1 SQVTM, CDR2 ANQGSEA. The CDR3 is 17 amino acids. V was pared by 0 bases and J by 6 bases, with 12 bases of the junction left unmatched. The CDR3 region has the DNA TGCAGCGTTGAAGACCCCAGGAGCGGGAGGGCCGTTGATACGCAGTATTTT. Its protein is CSVEDPRSGRAVDTQYF.

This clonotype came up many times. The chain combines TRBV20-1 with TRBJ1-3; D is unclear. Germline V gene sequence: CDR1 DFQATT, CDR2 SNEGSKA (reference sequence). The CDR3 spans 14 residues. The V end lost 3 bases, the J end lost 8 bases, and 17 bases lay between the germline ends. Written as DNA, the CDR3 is TGCAGTGCTAGCGATCGATCGGCCGGGGACACCATATATTTT. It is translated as CSASDRSAGDTIYF.

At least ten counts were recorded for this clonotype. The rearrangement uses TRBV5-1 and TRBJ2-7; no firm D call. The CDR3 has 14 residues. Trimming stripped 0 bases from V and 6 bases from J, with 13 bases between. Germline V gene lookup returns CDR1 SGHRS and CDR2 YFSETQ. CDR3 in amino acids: CASSLEPGRSEQYF. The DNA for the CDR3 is TGCGCCAGCAGCTTGGAACCCGGTCGATCCGAGCAGTACTTC.

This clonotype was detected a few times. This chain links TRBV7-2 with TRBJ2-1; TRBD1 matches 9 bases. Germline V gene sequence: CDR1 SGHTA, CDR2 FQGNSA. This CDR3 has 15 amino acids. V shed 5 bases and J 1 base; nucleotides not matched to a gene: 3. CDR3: CASSHDRGSYNEQFF. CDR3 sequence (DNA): TGTGCCAGCAGCCACGACAGGGGGTCCTACAATGAGCAGTTCTTC.